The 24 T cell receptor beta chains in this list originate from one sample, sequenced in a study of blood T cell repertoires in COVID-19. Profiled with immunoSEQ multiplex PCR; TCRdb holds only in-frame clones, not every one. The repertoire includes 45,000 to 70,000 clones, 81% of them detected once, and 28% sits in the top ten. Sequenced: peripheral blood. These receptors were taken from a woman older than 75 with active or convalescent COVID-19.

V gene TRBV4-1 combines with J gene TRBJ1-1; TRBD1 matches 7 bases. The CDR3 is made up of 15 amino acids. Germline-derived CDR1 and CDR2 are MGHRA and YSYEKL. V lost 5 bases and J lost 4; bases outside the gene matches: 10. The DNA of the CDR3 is TGCGCCAGCAGCAGAGGACAGGACGGGCGCACTGAAGCTTTCTTT. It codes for CASSRGQDGRTEAFF.

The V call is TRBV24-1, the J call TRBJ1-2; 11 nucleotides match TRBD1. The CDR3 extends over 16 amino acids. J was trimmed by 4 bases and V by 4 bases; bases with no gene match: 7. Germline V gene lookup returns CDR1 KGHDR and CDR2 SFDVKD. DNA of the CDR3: TGTGCCACCAGTGACCCGGGACAGGGGGACACCTATGGCTACACCTTC. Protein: CATSDPGQGDTYGYTF.

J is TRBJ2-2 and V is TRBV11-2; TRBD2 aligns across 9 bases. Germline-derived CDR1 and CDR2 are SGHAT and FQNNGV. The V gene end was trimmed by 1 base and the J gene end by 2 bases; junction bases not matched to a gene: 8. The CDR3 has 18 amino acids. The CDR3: CASSLVQRGGANTGELFF. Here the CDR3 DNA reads TGTGCCAGCAGCTTAGTCCAGCGCGGGGGGGCAAACACCGGGGAGCTGTTTTTT.

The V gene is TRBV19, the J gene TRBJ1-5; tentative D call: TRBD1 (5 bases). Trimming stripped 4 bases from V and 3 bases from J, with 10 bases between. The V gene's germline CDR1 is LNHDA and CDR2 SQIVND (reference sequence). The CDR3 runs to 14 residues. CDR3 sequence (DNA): TGTGCCAGTAGTACAGGGTTAGACAATCAGCCCCAGCATTTT. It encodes CASSTGLDNQPQHF.

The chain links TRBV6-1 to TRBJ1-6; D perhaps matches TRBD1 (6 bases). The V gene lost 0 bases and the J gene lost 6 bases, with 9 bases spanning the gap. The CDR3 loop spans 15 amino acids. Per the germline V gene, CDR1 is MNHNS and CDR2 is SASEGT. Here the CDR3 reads CASSEAARGNSPLHF. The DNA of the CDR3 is TGTGCCAGCAGTGAAGCTGCCAGGGGTAATTCACCCCTCCACTTT.

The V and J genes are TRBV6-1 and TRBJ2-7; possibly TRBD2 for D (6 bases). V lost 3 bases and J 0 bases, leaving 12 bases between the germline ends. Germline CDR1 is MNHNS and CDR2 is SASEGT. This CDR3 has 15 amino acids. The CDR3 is CASSDAVGGSYEQYF. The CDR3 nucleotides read TGTGCCAGCAGTGATGCCGTCGGGGGCTCCTACGAGCAGTACTTC.

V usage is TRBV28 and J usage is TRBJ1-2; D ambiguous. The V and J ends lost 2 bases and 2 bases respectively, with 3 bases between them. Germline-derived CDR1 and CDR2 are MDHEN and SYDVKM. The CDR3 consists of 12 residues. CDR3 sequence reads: CASSLLNYGYTF. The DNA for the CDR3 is TGTGCCAGCAGTTTACTAAACTATGGCTACACCTTC.

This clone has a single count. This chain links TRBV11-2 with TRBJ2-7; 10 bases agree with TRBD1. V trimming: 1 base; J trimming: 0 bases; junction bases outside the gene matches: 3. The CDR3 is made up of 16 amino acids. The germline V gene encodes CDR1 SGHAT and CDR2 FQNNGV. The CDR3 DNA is TGTGCCAGCAGCTTAGCCTGGACAGGGGGCTCCTACGAGCAGTACTTC. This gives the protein CASSLAWTGGSYEQYF. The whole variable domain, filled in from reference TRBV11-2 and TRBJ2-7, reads EAGVAQSPRYKIIEKRQSVAFWCNPISGHATLYWYQQILGQGPKLLIQFQNNGVVDDSQLPKDRFSAERLKGVDSTLKIQPAKLEDSAVYLCASSLAWTGGSYEQYFGPGTRLTVT.

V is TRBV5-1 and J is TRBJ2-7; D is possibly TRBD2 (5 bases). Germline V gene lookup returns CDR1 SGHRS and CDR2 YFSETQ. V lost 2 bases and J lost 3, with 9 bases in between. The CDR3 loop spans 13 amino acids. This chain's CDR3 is CASSFRDNYEQYF. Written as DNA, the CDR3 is TGCGCCAGCAGCTTCCGGGATAACTACGAGCAGTACTTC.

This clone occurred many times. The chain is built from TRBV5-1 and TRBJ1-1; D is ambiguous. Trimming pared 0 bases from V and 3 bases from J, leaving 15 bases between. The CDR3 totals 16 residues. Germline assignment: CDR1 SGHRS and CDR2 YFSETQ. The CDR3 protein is CASSLAWEGGHTEAFF. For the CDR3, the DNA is TGCGCCAGCAGCTTGGCCTGGGAGGGAGGGCACACTGAAGCTTTCTTT.

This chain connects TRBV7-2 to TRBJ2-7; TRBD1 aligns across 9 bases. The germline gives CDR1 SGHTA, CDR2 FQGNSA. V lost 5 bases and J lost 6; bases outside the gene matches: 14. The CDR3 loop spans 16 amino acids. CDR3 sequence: CASSPNSGTGRLEQYF. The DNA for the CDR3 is TGTGCCAGCAGCCCAAACTCCGGGACAGGGCGTCTCGAGCAGTACTTC.

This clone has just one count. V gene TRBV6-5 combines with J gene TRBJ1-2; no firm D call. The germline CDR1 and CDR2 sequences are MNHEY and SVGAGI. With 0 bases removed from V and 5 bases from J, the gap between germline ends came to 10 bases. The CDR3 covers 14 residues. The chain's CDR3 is CASSYSTGMYGYTF. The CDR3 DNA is TGTGCCAGCAGTTACTCGACGGGGATGTATGGCTACACCTTC.

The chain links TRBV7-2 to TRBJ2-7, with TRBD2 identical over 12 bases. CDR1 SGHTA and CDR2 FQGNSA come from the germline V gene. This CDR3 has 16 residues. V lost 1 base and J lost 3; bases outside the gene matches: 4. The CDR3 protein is CASSLGLAGDIYEQYF. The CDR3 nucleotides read TGTGCCAGCAGCTTAGGACTAGCGGGGGATATCTACGAGCAGTACTTC. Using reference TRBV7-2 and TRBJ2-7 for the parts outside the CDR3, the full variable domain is GAGVSQSPSNKVTEKGKDVELRCDPISGHTALYWYRQSLGQGLEFLIYFQGNSAPDKSGLPSDRFSAERTGGSVSTLTIQRTQQEDSAVYLCASSLGLAGDIYEQYFGPGTRLTVT.

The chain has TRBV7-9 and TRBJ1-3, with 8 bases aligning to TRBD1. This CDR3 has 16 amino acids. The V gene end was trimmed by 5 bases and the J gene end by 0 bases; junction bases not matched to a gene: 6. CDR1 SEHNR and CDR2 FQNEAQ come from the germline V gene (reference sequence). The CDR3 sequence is CASSAYRGGSGNTIYF. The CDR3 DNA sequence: TGTGCCAGCAGCGCCTACAGGGGGGGCTCTGGAAACACCATATATTTT.

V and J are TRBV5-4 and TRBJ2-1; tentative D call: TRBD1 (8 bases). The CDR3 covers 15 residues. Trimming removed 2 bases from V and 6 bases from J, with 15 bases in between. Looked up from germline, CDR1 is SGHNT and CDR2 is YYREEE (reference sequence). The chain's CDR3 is CASSFLQGGFNEQFF. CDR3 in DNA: TGTGCCAGCAGCTTCTTACAGGGGGGGTTCAATGAGCAGTTCTTC. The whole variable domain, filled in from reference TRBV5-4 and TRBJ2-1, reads ETGVTQSPTHLIKTRGQQVTLRCSSQSGHNTVSWYQQALGQGPQFIFQYYREEENGRGNFPPRFSGLQFPNYSSELNVNALELDDSALYLCASSFLQGGFNEQFFGPGTRLTVL.

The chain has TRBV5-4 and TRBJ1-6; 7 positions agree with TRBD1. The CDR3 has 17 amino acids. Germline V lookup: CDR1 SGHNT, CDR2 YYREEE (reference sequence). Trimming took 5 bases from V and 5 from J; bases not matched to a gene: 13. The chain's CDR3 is CASSHRTGSRDNSPLHF. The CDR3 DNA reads TGTGCCAGCAGTCACCGGACAGGTAGTCGAGATAATTCACCCCTCCACTTT.

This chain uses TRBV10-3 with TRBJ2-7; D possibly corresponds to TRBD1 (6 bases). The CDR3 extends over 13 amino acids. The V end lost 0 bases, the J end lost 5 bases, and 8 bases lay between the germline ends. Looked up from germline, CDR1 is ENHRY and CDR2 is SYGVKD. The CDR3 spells CAISESTGNEQYF. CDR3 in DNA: TGTGCCATCAGTGAGTCGACAGGTAACGAGCAGTACTTC.

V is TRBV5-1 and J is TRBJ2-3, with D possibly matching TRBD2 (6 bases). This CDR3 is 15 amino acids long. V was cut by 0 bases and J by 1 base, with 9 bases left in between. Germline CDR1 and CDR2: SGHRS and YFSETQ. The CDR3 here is CASSLATGGTDTQYF. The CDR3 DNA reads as TGCGCCAGCAGCTTGGCTACGGGGGGCACAGATACGCAGTATTTT.

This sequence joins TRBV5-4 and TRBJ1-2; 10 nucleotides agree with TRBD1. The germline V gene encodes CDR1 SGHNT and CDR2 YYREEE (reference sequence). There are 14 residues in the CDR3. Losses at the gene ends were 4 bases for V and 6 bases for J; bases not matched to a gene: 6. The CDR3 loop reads CASSIDGTGDGYTF. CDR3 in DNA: TGTGCCAGCAGCATAGATGGGACAGGGGATGGCTACACCTTC.

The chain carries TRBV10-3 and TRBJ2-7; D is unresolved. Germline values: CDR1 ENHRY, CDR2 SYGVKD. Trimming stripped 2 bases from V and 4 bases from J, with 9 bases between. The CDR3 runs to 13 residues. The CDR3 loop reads CAISEGRQYEQYF. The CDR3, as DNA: TGTGCCATCAGTGAGGGCAGGCAGTACGAGCAGTACTTC.

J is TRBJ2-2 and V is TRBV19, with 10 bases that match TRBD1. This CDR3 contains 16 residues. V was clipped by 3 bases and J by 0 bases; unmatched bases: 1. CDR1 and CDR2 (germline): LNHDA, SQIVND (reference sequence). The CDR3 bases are TGTGCCAGTAGTATGGGGACAGGGGCGAACACCGGGGAGCTGTTTTTT. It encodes CASSMGTGANTGELFF.

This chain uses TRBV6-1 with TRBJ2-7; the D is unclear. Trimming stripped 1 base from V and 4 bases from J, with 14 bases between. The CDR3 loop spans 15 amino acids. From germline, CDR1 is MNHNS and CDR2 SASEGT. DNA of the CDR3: TGTGCCAGCAGTGAAGGACTCCCCGGAATGTACGAGCAGTACTTC. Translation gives CASSEGLPGMYEQYF.

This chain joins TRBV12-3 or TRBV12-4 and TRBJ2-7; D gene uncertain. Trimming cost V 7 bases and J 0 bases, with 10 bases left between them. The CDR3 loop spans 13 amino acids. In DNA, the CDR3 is TGTGCCAGCACCGTTTCTACCTCCTACGAGCAGTACTTC. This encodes CASTVSTSYEQYF.

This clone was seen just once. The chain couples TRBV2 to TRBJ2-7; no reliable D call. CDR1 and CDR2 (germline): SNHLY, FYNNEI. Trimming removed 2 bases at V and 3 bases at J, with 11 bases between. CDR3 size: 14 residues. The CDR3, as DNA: TGTGCCAGCAGTGAACGAGAGTCAGGCTACGAGCAGTACTTC. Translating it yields CASSERESGYEQYF.